This T cell receptor beta chain was retrieved from a study of blood T cells in healthy people across ages. This clonotype was found a few times. Germline assignment: CDR1 MNHEY and CDR2 SMNVEV (reference sequence). Losses at the gene ends were 7 bases for V and 1 base for J; bases not matched to a gene: 8. The CDR3 is 16 amino acids. Primed by a sample-barcoded 5' primer and a J-beta primer mix, a second PCR proceeded for 7 to 11 cycles. TCRdb itself ran the 5' RACE reads through MiXCR, one entry per CDR3 protein. The sample comprises 550,000 to 750,000 distinct CDR3 sequences, under 25% of which are singletons, and under 4% rests with the top ten.

The receptor was isolated from a man between 65 and 85 years old in good health. Sequencing was done on a sample of blood. The chain employs TRBV27 and TRBJ2-3, with 10 bases that match TRBD1. DNA for the CDR3: TGTGCCAGCACCGGGACAGGGGCGGTGGGCACAGATACGCAGTATTTT. Translation: CASTGTGAVGTDTQYF.